This T cell receptor beta chain is from a study of PD-1 blockade in classical Hodgkin lymphoma. Study-level information: Each patient was given nivolumab 3 mg/kg through a vein every 2 weeks. Study observations and caveats: Although disease activity or prior therapy may be involved, causes of the repertoire differences remain undefined. Excluded were patients who started nivolumab under 1 year after ASCT, a group that had lower diversity. There was a significant rise in CD4+ TCR diversity by C4D1, with no such rise for CD8+.

TCRdb's table, derived via immunoSEQ multiplex PCR, lists solely in-frame clones and lacks some. Among some 10,000 clones listed, about 78% were seen once. The patients all showed relapse after autologous stem cell transplantation, while their brentuximab vedotin exposure varied. This CDR3 has 18 residues. Germline trimming cut 1 base from V and 2 bases from J; bases unmatched to any gene: 12. Germline V lookup: CDR1 SGHTA, CDR2 FQGNSA. For this clone: Its specificity is not known.

This chain uses TRBV7-2 with TRBJ2-3; TRBD2 matches 7 bases. Sequencing used peripheral blood mononuclear cells (PBMCs), obtained at baseline. This sequence was found in a human donor with classical Hodgkin lymphoma. Here the CDR3 DNA reads TGTGCCAGCAGCTTAGTTTCGGTTGGCACTAGCGACACAGATACGCAGTATTTT. This encodes CASSLVSVGTSDTDTQYF.